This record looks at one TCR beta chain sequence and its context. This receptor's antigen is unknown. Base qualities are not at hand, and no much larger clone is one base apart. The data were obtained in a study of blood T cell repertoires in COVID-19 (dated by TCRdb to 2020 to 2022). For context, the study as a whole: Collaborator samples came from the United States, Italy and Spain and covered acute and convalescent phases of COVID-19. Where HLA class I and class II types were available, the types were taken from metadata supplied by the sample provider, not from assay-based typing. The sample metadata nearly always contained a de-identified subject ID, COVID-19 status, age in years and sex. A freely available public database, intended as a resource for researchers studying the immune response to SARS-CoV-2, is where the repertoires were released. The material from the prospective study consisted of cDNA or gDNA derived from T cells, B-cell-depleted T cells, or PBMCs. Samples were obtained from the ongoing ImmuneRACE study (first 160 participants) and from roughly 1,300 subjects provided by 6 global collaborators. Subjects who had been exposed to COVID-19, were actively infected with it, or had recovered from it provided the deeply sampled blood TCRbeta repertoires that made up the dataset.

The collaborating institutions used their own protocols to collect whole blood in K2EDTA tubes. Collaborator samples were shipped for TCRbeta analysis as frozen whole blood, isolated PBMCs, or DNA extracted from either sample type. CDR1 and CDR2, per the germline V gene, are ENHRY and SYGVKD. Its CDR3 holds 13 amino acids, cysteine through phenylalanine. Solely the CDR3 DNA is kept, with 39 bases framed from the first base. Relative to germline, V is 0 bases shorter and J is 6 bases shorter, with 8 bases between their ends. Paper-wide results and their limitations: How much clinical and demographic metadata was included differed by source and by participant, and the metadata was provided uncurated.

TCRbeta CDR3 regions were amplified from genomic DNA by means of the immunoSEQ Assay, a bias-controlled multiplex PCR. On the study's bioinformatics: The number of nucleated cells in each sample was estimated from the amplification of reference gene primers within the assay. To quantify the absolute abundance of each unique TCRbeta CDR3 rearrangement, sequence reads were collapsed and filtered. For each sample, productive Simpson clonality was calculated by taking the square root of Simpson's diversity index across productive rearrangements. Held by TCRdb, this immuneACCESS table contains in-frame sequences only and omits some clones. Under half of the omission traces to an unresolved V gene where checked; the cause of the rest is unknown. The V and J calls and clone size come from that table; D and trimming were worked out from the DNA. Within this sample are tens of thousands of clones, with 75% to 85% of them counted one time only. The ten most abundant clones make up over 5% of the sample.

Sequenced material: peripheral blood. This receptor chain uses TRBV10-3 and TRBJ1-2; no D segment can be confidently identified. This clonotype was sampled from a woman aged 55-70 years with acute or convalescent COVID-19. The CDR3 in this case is CAISESEGNGYTF. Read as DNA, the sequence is TGTGCCATCAGTGAGTCGGAGGGCAATGGCTACACCTTC.